The 31 T cell receptor beta chains below were found in one sample sequenced in a study of shared clonotypes between healthy human individuals. Clones were read by immunoSEQ multiplex PCR, and TCRdb kept only the in-frame ones, dropping some. The table lists about 1 million clones, around three quarters of them singletons. Sequences were obtained from memory CD4+ T cells from PBMCs. The subset is: CD45RA-negative fraction. The receptors were gathered from a man between 18 and 35 years old in good health. Some clones in this sample may be carry-over from other donors' samples.

The CDR3 DNA is TGCAGCGTTGAAGAAGGGACGATTCAGTACTTC. It translates to CSVEEGTIQYF. This chain joins TRBV29-1 and TRBJ2-4; perhaps D is TRBD1 or TRBD2 (5 bases each). CDR3 length: 11 residues. Trimming pared 0 bases from V and 10 bases from J, leaving 7 bases between. The germline CDR1 and CDR2 sequences are SQVTM and ANQGSEA.

In its sample, this clone was seen a few times. CDR3 amino acids: CSASLWVEQYF. The CDR3 DNA follows: TGCAGTGCTTCGCTTTGGGTCGAGCAGTACTTC. V usage is TRBV20-1 and J usage is TRBJ2-7; D gene ambiguous. Deletions cut 5 bases from V and 6 bases from J, with 11 bases between. The CDR3 has 11 amino acids. CDR1 is DFQATT and CDR2 is SNEGSKA in the germline V gene (reference sequence).

Details on this clone: Possible read error: a much larger clone is one base away. The V gene is TRBV19, the J gene TRBJ1-1, with no clear D. In germline, CDR1 is LNHDA, CDR2 SQIVND (reference sequence). The V end lost 6 bases, the J end lost 1 base, and 15 bases lay between the germline ends. CDR3 length: 15 residues. Here the CDR3 DNA reads TGTGCCAGTAGGAAGAAGGGTCTAGGGAACACTGAAGCTTTCTTT. As protein: CASRKKGLGNTEAFF.

This clone was seen a handful of times. This sequence joins TRBV27 and TRBJ1-2, with TRBD1 as a possible D gene (5 bases). Per germline, CDR1 MNHEY and CDR2 SMNVEV (reference sequence). CDR3 length: 13 amino acids. Between the trimmed V and J ends, which lost 6 bases and 2 bases, there was a span of 10 bases. In nucleotides, the CDR3 is TGTGCCAGCAGCGGGACTCTAAACTATGGCTACACCTTC. Translating gives CASSGTLNYGYTF.

The chain combines TRBV5-4 with TRBJ2-1; either TRBD1 or TRBD2 may supply D (5 bases each). V was shortened by 6 bases and J by 9 bases, with 16 bases between the two germline ends. Germline CDR1 and CDR2: SGHNT and YYREEE (reference sequence). This CDR3 contains 13 residues. CDR3 nucleotide sequence: TGTGCCAGCATGGGTCTCGGGGACGGTGAGCAGTTCTTC. Protein sequence: CASMGLGDGEQFF.

This clone was detected only a few times. The V call is TRBV30, the J call TRBJ2-3; TRBD1 aligns across 8 bases. The CDR3 extends over 15 amino acids. The germline CDR1 and CDR2 sequences are GTSNPN and SVGIG (reference sequence). The V segment lost 3 bases and the J segment 0 bases; nucleotides outside the gene matches: 5. As DNA, the CDR3 is TGTGCCTGGAGCGGACAGGGAGCAAGCACAGATACGCAGTATTTT. It yields the protein CAWSGQGASTDTQYF.

Only a few counts were recorded for this clone. Other DNA sequences from this sample encode an identical CDR3 as well. The V gene is TRBV28, the J gene TRBJ2-2; the D gene is possibly TRBD1 (5 bases). Trimming pared 8 bases from V and 1 base from J, leaving 8 bases between. Germline values: CDR1 MDHEN, CDR2 SYDVKM. This CDR3 comprises 13 residues. CDR3 amino acids: CASRTLNTGELFF. The CDR3 DNA is TGTGCCAGCCGGACATTGAACACCGGGGAGCTGTTTTTT.

This clone has only one observation. The gene calls are TRBV30 and TRBJ2-1; no reliable D call. CDR1 is GTSNPN and CDR2 is SVGIG in the germline V gene (reference sequence). Trimming cost V 2 bases and J 10 bases, with 9 bases left between them. There are 11 residues in the CDR3. The CDR3 DNA follows: TGTGCCTGGAGTAATGAAATCGAGCAGTTCTTC. It specifies CAWSNEIEQFF.

The chain joins TRBV7-2 to TRBJ2-7; 13 positions agree with TRBD2. CDR1 is SGHTA and CDR2 is FQGNSA in the germline V gene. The CDR3 is made up of 14 amino acids. J was trimmed by 12 bases and V by 5 bases; bases with no gene match: 10. The CDR3 is CASSPGLAGPTTYF. The CDR3 DNA reads TGTGCCAGCAGCCCGGGACTAGCGGGGCCCACGACGTACTTC.

The rearrangement uses TRBV18 and TRBJ2-6; D is unclear. The CDR3 consists of 19 residues. V was trimmed by 1 base and J by 0 bases, leaving 16 bases between them. Germline lookup yields CDR1 KGHSH and CDR2 LQKENI. The CDR3, as DNA: TGTGCCAGCTCACCACGAATTGGGAAGAAGCCCTCTGGGGCCAACGTCCTGACTTTC. It specifies CASSPRIGKKPSGANVLTF.

This chain links TRBV27 with TRBJ2-3; D remains unclear. CDR1 and CDR2 (germline): MNHEY, SMNVEV (reference sequence). The V gene lost 5 bases and the J gene lost 5 bases, with 23 bases spanning the gap. The CDR3 is made up of 17 amino acids. CDR3 sequence (DNA): TGTGCCAGCAGTCCCCTGGCCCTTGCCGTGGTAGGAGATACGCAGTATTTT. Translating gives CASSPLALAVVGDTQYF.

Here the CDR3 reads CASSSSRLAGRYEQYF. The CDR3 DNA reads as TGTGCCAGTAGTTCCTCTCGACTAGCGGGAAGGTACGAGCAGTACTTC. The chain links TRBV19 to TRBJ2-7, with TRBD2 matching over 11 bases. Looked up from germline, CDR1 is LNHDA and CDR2 is SQIVND (reference sequence). The V gene end was trimmed by 5 bases and the J gene end by 4 bases; junction bases not matched to a gene: 10. This CDR3 has 16 residues.

Comment on this clone: Within the sample, other DNA sequences also encode this same CDR3. The CDR3 DNA reads as TGCGCCAGCAGCTTGGCCGGCTCGAATGAGCAGTTCTTC. Residues: CASSLAGSNEQFF. The V and J genes are TRBV5-1 and TRBJ2-1; D call uncertain. Trimming cost V 0 bases and J 7 bases, with 8 bases left between them. Germline CDR1 SGHRS, CDR2 YFSETQ. The CDR3 extends over 13 amino acids.

The J gene is TRBJ1-2, the V gene TRBV28; perhaps TRBD1 as D (5 bases). This CDR3 contains 16 residues. V was cut by 3 bases and J by 4 bases, with 18 bases left in between. Germline values: CDR1 MDHEN, CDR2 SYDVKM. The CDR3 DNA is TGTGCCAGCAGTTTGAGTGGAAGGGGCCTTGCCTATGGCTACACCTTC. Its protein product is CASSLSGRGLAYGYTF.

The V call is TRBV5-1, the J call TRBJ2-7, with D possibly matching TRBD2 (6 bases). The CDR3 has 12 residues. Germline CDR1 and CDR2: SGHRS and YFSETQ. The V end lost 0 bases, the J end lost 6 bases, and 7 bases lay between the germline ends. The CDR3 reads CASSLERAEQYF. The CDR3 DNA is TGCGCCAGCAGCTTGGAGCGGGCCGAGCAGTACTTC. Combining the CDR3 with reference TRBV5-1 and TRBJ2-7 gives the whole variable domain KAGVTQTPRYLIKTRGQQVTLSCSPISGHRSVSWYQQTPGQGLQFLFEYFSETQRNKGNFPGRFSGRQFSNSRSEMNVSTLELGDSALYLCASSLERAEQYFGPGTRLTVT.

In its sample, this clone was seen a few times. This chain uses TRBV9 with TRBJ1-1; TRBD1 matches 10 bases. The CDR3 extends over 14 amino acids. The germline V gene has CDR1 SGDLS and CDR2 YYNGEE. V lost 0 bases, J lost 11 bases, and 7 bases stayed unmatched. This CDR3 reads CASSVVDRGSQAFF. DNA of the CDR3: TGTGCCAGCAGCGTAGTGGACAGGGGGTCTCAGGCTTTCTTT. The whole variable domain, remainder taken from reference TRBV9 and TRBJ1-1, is DSGVTQTPKHLITATGQRVTLRCSPRSGDLSVYWYQQSLDQGLQFLIQYYNGEERAKGNILERFSAQQFPDLHSELNLSSLELGDSALYFCASSVVDRGSQAFFGQGTRLTVV.

The rearrangement links TRBV7-9 to TRBJ1-2; TRBD1 aligns across 8 bases. The V and J ends lost 4 bases and 6 bases, in that order; junction bases with no gene match: 7. The CDR3 is 14 residues long. Germline V gene sequence: CDR1 SEHNR, CDR2 FQNEAQ (reference sequence). The CDR3 nucleotides read TGTGCCAGCAGCTGGGGTGGACAGGGAAATGGCTACACCTTC. Protein sequence: CASSWGGQGNGYTF. Together with reference TRBV7-9 and TRBJ1-2, the CDR3 gives the full variable domain: DTGVSQNPRHKITKRGQNVTFRCDPISEHNRLYWYRQTLGQGPEFLTYFQNEAQLEKSRLLSDRFSAERPKGSFSTLEIQRTEQGDSAMYLCASSWGGQGNGYTFGSGTRLTVV.

The chain has TRBV6-1 and TRBJ1-1; TRBD1 might be the D (5 bases). The CDR3 consists of 15 residues. The ends were cut back, 1 base at V and 3 bases at J, with 12 bases in the middle. Germline V gives CDR1 MNHNS, CDR2 SASEGT. The CDR3, as DNA: TGTGCCAGCAGTGAAGTGGGGGTGTTGGACACTGAAGCTTTCTTT. It is translated as CASSEVGVLDTEAFF.

The gene calls are TRBV19 and TRBJ1-2; no clear D gene. The CDR3 consists of 15 residues. V dropped 5 bases and J dropped 4 bases, with 17 bases sitting between them. Looked up from germline, CDR1 is LNHDA and CDR2 is SQIVND (reference sequence). In DNA form, the CDR3 reads TGTGCCAGTAGTTCCCGGACGGTGCGCGGCTATGGCTACACCTTC. Protein: CASSSRTVRGYGYTF.

The rearrangement uses TRBV19 and TRBJ1-1, with unresolved D. CDR1 and CDR2 (germline): LNHDA, SQIVND (reference sequence). The CDR3 runs to 16 residues. The V end was cut by 3 bases, the J end by 2 bases, with 16 bases between. The CDR3 loop reads CASSMEGGGRNTEAFF. CDR3 nucleotides: TGTGCCAGTAGTATGGAGGGCGGAGGGAGAAACACTGAAGCTTTCTTT.

This clone was seen only a few times. The genes are TRBV27 and TRBJ2-2; D is uncertain. The V gene's germline CDR1 is MNHEY and CDR2 SMNVEV (reference sequence). V was shortened by 7 bases and J by 5 bases, with 8 bases between the two germline ends. The CDR3 extends over 12 amino acids. CDR3 in DNA: TGTGCCAGCAAAGGAAGAACCGGGGAGCTGTTTTTT. Residues: CASKGRTGELFF.

Comment on this clone: At one end, the junction sequence differs from germline, possibly due to a read error. The V gene is TRBV7-7, the J gene TRBJ2-3; maybe TRBD2 (6 bases). CDR3 length equals 14 residues. Germline-derived CDR1 and CDR2 are SSHAT and FNYEAQ (reference sequence). The CDR3 DNA reads TGTGCCAGCAGCCCGACCACTAGCATAGATACGCAGTATTTT. This sequence encodes CASSPTTSIDTQYF.

This chain connects TRBV7-9 to TRBJ1-2; D remains unclear. CDR3 length: 14 residues. V lost 0 bases and J lost 5, with 10 bases in between. The germline V gene encodes CDR1 SEHNR and CDR2 FQNEAQ (reference sequence). The CDR3 coding sequence is TGTGCCAGCAGCTTAGCCTCTACACTGTATGGCTACACCTTC. It encodes CASSLASTLYGYTF.

The V call is TRBV5-6, the J call TRBJ2-5; D is undetermined. Trimming cost V 0 bases and J 4 bases, with 10 bases left between them. This CDR3 comprises 14 residues. CDR1 and CDR2 (germline): SGHDT, YYEEEE. The chain's CDR3 is CASSLDGWGETQYF. The CDR3 coding sequence is TGTGCCAGCAGCTTGGACGGGTGGGGAGAGACCCAGTACTTC.

The rearrangement joins TRBV5-1 to TRBJ1-5, with TRBD1 matching 9 bases. V trimming: 0 bases; J trimming: 1 base; junction bases outside the gene matches: 2. CDR1 SGHRS and CDR2 YFSETQ come from the germline V gene. CDR3 size: 16 residues. CDR3 protein: CASSLDGQGSNQPQHF. In DNA, the CDR3 is TGCGCCAGCAGCTTGGATGGACAGGGGAGCAATCAGCCCCAGCATTTT.

A remark on this clone: This specimen includes other DNA sequences encoding the same CDR3. The chain employs TRBV2 and TRBJ1-5, with D possibly TRBD1 on 6 matching bases. V was shortened by 3 bases and J by 3 bases, with 9 bases between the two germline ends. This CDR3 has 14 residues. Germline lookup yields CDR1 SNHLY and CDR2 FYNNEI. The CDR3, as DNA: TGTGCCAGCAGTGAGCAGGGGTCCAATCAGCCCCAGCATTTT. Its protein product is CASSEQGSNQPQHF.

V gene TRBV5-1 combines with J gene TRBJ2-5; D not resolved. This CDR3 is built from 15 residues. Trimming pared 8 bases from V and 3 bases from J, leaving 20 bases between. In germline, CDR1 is SGHRS, CDR2 YFSETQ. DNA of the CDR3: TGCGCCAGTATACCACAGCCTGGAATCAAAGAGACCCAGTACTTC. Protein sequence: CASIPQPGIKETQYF.

In this sample, this clone turned up a few times. This chain joins TRBV7-2 and TRBJ1-1; a possible D gene is TRBD1 (6 bases). Deletions cut 7 bases from V and 3 bases from J, with 15 bases between. Germline V gives CDR1 SGHTA, CDR2 FQGNSA. The CDR3 totals 14 residues. CDR3 loop: CASTWGQAYTEAFF. CDR3 sequence (DNA): TGTGCCAGCACCTGGGGGCAGGCCTACACTGAAGCTTTCTTT.

In this sample, this clone turned up a few times. The chain couples TRBV7-7 to TRBJ2-3; 13 nucleotides line up with TRBD2. Trimming removed 4 bases from V and 9 bases from J; junction bases left unmatched: 10. Germline V CDR1 and CDR2: SSHAT, FNYEAQ (reference sequence). CDR3 length equals 16 residues. DNA of the CDR3: TGTGCCAGCAGCTGTCCCGGGACTAGCGGGACGGGGACGCAGTATTTT. It encodes CASSCPGTSGTGTQYF.

CDR3 nucleotides: TGTGCCAGCAGTGGATCCTCGACAGGGCCCTACGAGCAGTACTTC. This encodes CASSGSSTGPYEQYF. The V and J genes are TRBV2 and TRBJ2-7, with 7 bases that match TRBD1. CDR3 length: 15 residues. The germline V gene has CDR1 SNHLY and CDR2 FYNNEI. J lost 2 bases, V lost 4 bases, and 8 bases had no gene match.

The chain links TRBV5-1 to TRBJ2-1; a possible D gene is TRBD2 (5 bases). The germline CDR1 and CDR2 sequences are SGHRS and YFSETQ. The CDR3 sequence is 15 residues long. Trimming pared 1 base from V and 6 bases from J, leaving 14 bases between. The CDR3 DNA reads as TGCGCCAGCAGCTTGAGTGGTAGCGAGCTCAATGAGCAGTTCTTC. Translating it yields CASSLSGSELNEQFF.